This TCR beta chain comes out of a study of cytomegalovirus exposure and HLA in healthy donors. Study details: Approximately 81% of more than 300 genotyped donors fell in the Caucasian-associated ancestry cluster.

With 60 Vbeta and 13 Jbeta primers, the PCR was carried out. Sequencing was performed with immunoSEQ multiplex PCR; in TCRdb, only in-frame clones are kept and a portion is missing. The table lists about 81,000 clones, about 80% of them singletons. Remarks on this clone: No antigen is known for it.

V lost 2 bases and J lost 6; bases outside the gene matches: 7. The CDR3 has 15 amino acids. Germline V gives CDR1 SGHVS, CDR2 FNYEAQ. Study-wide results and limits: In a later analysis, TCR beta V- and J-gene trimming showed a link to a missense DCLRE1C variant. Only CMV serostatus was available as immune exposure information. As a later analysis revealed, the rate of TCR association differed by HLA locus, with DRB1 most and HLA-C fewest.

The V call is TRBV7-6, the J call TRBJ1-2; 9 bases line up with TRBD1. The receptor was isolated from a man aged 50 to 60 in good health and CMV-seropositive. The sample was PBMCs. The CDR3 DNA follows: TGTGCCAGCAGCTTAACAAGGACAGGGGAGGATGGCTACACCTTC. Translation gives CASSLTRTGEDGYTF.